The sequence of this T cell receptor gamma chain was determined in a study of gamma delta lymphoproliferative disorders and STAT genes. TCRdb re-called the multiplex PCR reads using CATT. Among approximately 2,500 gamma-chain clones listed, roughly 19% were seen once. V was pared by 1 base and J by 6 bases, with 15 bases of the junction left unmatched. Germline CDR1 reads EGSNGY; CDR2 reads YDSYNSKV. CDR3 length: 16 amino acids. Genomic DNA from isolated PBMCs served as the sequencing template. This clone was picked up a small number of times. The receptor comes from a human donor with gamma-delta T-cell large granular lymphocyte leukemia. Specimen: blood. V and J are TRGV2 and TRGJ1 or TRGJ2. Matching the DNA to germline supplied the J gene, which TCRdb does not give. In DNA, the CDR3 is TGTGCCACCTGGGACGGAAACTTAGGAAAGGGTTATAAGAAACTCTTT. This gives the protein CATWDGNLGKGYKKLF.